This entry lists 11 T cell receptor beta chains sequenced from one sample in a study of blood T cell repertoires in COVID-19. This table comes from immunoSEQ multiplex PCR, and its TCRdb copy is limited to in-frame clones, with some not included. The repertoire holds approximately 140,000 clones, with less than 90% as singletons. The specimen sequenced was PBMCs or T cells enriched from blood (not recorded which). The receptors were gathered from a woman between 45 and 65 years old who had recovered from COVID-19.

The CDR3 sequence: CASSYSTGRHLNTEAFF. The CDR3 coding sequence is TGTGCCAGCAGTTACTCGACCGGAAGACACTTGAACACTGAAGCTTTCTTT. This rearrangement joins TRBV6-2 or TRBV6-3 to TRBJ1-1; D unresolved. This CDR3 has 17 amino acids. Trimming took off 0 bases at V and 0 bases at J, with 14 bases between the two ends. Germline CDR1 and CDR2: MNHEY and SVGEGT.

The chain uses TRBV7-2 and TRBJ2-1; TRBD2 matches at 10 bases. V trimming: 4 bases; J trimming: 5 bases; junction bases outside the gene matches: 8. The germline V gene has CDR1 SGHTA and CDR2 FQGNSA. CDR3 length: 16 amino acids. This CDR3 reads CASSYSGGPLDNEQFF. DNA for the CDR3: TGTGCCAGCAGCTATAGCGGGGGGCCTCTGGACAATGAGCAGTTCTTC.

The chain uses TRBV5-4 and TRBJ2-3; the match to TRBD1 covers 7 bases. Germline CDR1 is SGHNT and CDR2 is YYREEE (reference sequence). This CDR3 region has 15 residues. Unmatched junction bases numbered 7, after V lost 4 bases and J lost 2 bases. The CDR3 nucleotides read TGTGCCAGCAGCCCCCGGGACAGAAACACAGATACGCAGTATTTT. Residues: CASSPRDRNTDTQYF.

The V gene is TRBV19, the J gene TRBJ1-6, with 8 bases fitting TRBD1. The germline V gene encodes CDR1 LNHDA and CDR2 SQIVND (reference sequence). The CDR3 is 14 amino acids. J was trimmed by 9 bases and V by 6 bases; bases with no gene match: 7. The CDR3 region has the DNA TGTGCCAGTAGCGGACAGGGTGTTGCTTCACCCCTCCACTTT. This sequence encodes CASSGQGVASPLHF. Variable domain in full (rest from reference TRBV19 and TRBJ1-6): DGGITQSPKYLFRKEGQNVTLSCEQNLNHDAMYWYRQDPGQGLRLIYYSQIVNDFQKGDIAEGYSVSREKKESFPLTVTSAQKNPTAFYLCASSGQGVASPLHFGNGTRLTVT.

This rearrangement joins TRBV7-9 to TRBJ2-1; 8 nucleotides match TRBD2. CDR1 and CDR2 from the germline V gene are SEHNR and FQNEAQ (reference sequence). V trimming: 4 bases; J trimming: 9 bases; junction bases outside the gene matches: 8. This CDR3 region has 14 residues. The CDR3 bases are TGTGCCAGCAGCTGGACGGGGGGGCGAGGTGAGCAGTTCTTC. It encodes CASSWTGGRGEQFF.

The J gene is TRBJ2-5, the V gene TRBV12-3 or TRBV12-4, with D possibly matching TRBD1 (5 bases). With 6 bases removed from V and 1 base from J, the gap between germline ends came to 9 bases. The CDR3 loop spans 13 amino acids. The DNA of the CDR3 is TGTGCCAGCAGGACGGACATCCAAGAGACCCAGTACTTC. Translated: CASRTDIQETQYF.

The chain links TRBV4-3 to TRBJ1-1, with D possibly TRBD1 on 6 matching bases. This CDR3 has 14 amino acids. The germline V gene encodes CDR1 LGHNA and CDR2 YSLEER. Trimming pared 8 bases from V and 4 bases from J, leaving 17 bases between. The CDR3 sequence: CASRKGGGSTEAFF. The CDR3 bases are TGCGCCAGCCGAAAAGGGGGGGGAAGCACTGAAGCTTTCTTT.

The rearrangement joins TRBV29-1 to TRBJ1-1, with D unresolved. The germline V gene has CDR1 SQVTM and CDR2 ANQGSEA. The CDR3 has 14 amino acids. V was cut by 4 bases and J by 4 bases, with 16 bases left in between. CDR3 nucleotide sequence: TGCAGCGTTGCTGGGCTTCCCGGAGGCACTGAAGCTTTCTTT. It codes for CSVAGLPGGTEAFF.

The CDR3 here is CASSQVGAGNSPLHF. CDR3 in DNA: TGCGCCAGCAGCCAAGTGGGGGCGGGTAATTCACCCCTCCACTTT. The genes are TRBV4-3 and TRBJ1-6, with D possibly matching TRBD1 (6 bases). The V and J ends lost 1 base and 6 bases respectively, with 10 bases between them. Germline V gene sequence: CDR1 LGHNA, CDR2 YSLEER. CDR3 length equals 15 residues.

This clone was seen a single time. The chain links TRBV7-8 to TRBJ2-3; the D gene is possibly TRBD2 (7 bases). V lost 3 bases and J 6 bases, leaving 19 bases between the germline ends. The CDR3 has 16 amino acids. CDR1 and CDR2 from the germline V gene are SGHVS and FQNEAQ. CDR3 sequence: CASSFSRGALQDTQYF. The CDR3 DNA reads TGTGCCAGCAGCTTTAGCCGGGGGGCCCTCCAGGATACGCAGTATTTT.

The rearrangement uses TRBV6-5 and TRBJ2-7; 11 positions agree with TRBD1. CDR1 and CDR2 from the germline V gene are MNHEY and SVGAGI. The CDR3 loop spans 14 amino acids. V was pared by 6 bases and J by 1 base, with 2 bases of the junction left unmatched. The CDR3 nucleotides are TGTGCCAGCAGAGGGACAGGGGGATCCTACGAGCAGTACTTC. Amino acids: CASRGTGGSYEQYF.